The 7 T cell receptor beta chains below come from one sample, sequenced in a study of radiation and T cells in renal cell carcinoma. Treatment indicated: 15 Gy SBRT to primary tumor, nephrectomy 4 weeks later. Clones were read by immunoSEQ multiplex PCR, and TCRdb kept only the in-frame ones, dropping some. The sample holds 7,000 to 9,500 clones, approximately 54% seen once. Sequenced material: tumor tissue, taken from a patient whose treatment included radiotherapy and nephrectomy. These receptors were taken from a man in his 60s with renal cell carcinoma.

CDR3 protein: CASSLEGGGYNEQFF. The CDR3, as DNA: TGTGCCAGCAGCTTAGAGGGCGGGGGGTACAATGAGCAGTTCTTC. The chain links TRBV11-3 to TRBJ2-1, with TRBD2 matching over 8 bases. This CDR3 comprises 15 residues. After removal of 0 bases from V and 4 bases from J, the junction contained 2 bases not matched to a gene. CDR1 and CDR2 from the germline V gene are SGHNT and YENEEA.

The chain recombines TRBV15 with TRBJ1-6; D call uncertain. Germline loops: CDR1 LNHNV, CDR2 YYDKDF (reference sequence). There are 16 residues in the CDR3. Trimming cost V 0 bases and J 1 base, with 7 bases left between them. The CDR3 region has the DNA TGTGCCACCAGCAGAGATGGTGGGTCCTATAATTCACCCCTCCACTTT. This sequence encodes CATSRDGGSYNSPLHF.

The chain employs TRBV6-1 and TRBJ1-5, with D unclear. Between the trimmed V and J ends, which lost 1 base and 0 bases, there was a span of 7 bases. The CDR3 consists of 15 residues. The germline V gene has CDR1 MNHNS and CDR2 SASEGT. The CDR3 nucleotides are TGTGCCAGCAGTGAAGGAGGTTTTAGCAATCAGCCCCAGCATTTT. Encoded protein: CASSEGGFSNQPQHF.

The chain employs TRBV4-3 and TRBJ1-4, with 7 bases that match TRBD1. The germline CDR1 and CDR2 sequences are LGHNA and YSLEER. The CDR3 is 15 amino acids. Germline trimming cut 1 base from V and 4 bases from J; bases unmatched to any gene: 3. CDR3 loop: CASSQAGQLNEKLFF. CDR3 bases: TGCGCCAGCAGCCAAGCGGGACAGCTTAATGAAAAACTGTTTTTT.

CDR3 DNA sequence: TGTGCCAGCTCACAAGGACGTGGGACAGACTACGAGCAGTACTTC. This translates into CASSQGRGTDYEQYF. The chain recombines TRBV18 with TRBJ2-7; the match to TRBD1 covers 7 bases. The CDR3 runs 15 residues. V trimming: 4 bases; J trimming: 3 bases; junction bases outside the gene matches: 9. Per the germline V gene, CDR1 is KGHSH and CDR2 is LQKENI.

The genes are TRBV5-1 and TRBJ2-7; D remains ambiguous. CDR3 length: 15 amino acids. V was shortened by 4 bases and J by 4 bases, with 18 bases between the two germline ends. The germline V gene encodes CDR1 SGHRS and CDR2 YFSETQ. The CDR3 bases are TGCGCCAGCAGCAGCACCGGGCGCTCTTGGTACGAGCAGTACTTC. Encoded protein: CASSSTGRSWYEQYF.

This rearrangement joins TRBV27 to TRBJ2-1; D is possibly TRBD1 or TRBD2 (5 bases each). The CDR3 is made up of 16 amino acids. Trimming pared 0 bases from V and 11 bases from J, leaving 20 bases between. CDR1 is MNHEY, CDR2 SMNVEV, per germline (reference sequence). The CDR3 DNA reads TGTGCCAGCAGTTTATCAAACCTGATTGGGACCTATCAGCAGTTCTTC. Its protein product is CASSLSNLIGTYQQFF.